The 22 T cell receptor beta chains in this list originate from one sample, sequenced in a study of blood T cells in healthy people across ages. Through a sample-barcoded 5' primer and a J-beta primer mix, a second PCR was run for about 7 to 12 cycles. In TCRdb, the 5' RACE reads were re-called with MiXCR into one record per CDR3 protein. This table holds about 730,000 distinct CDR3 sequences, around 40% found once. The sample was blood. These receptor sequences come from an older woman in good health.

This chain's CDR3 is CASSYTSGPYNEQFF. In nucleotides, the CDR3 is TGTGCCAGCAGTTACACTAGCGGGCCCTACAATGAGCAGTTCTTC. The rearrangement joins TRBV6-2 or TRBV6-3 to TRBJ2-1, with 9 bases fitting TRBD2. The V gene's germline CDR1 is MNHEY and CDR2 SVGEGT. The CDR3 has 15 amino acids. Unmatched junction bases numbered 1, after V lost 2 bases and J lost 2 bases.

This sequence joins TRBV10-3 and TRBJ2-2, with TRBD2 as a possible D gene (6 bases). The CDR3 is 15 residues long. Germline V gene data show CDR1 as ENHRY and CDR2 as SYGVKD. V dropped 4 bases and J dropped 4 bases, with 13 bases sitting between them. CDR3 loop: CAISASGEGTGELFF. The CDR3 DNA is TGTGCCATCAGTGCATCGGGAGAGGGCACCGGGGAGCTGTTTTTT.

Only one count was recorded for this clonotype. CDR3: CASSRAIEGAREAFF. For the CDR3, the DNA is TGTGCCAGCAGTAGGGCCATTGAGGGGGCGAGAGAAGCTTTCTTT. This chain joins TRBV6-5 and TRBJ1-1; TRBD1 aligns across 7 bases. Germline CDR1 is MNHEY and CDR2 is SVGAGI. The CDR3 extends over 15 amino acids. The junction had 14 bases not matched to a gene; V was cut back by 5 bases and J by 8 bases.

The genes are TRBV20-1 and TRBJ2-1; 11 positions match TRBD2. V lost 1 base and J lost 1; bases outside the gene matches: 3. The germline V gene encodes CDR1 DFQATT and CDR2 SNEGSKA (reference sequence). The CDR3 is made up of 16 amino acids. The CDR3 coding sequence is TGCAGTGCTAGAGGCACTAGCGGGAGATCCTACAATGAGCAGTTCTTC. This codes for CSARGTSGRSYNEQFF.

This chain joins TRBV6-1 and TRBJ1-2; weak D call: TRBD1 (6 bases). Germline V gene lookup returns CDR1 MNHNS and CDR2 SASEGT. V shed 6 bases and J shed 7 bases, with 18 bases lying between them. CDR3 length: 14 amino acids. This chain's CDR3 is CASSKGVRVGGYTF. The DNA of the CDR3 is TGTGCCAGCAGCAAGGGGGTCAGAGTTGGTGGCTACACCTTC.

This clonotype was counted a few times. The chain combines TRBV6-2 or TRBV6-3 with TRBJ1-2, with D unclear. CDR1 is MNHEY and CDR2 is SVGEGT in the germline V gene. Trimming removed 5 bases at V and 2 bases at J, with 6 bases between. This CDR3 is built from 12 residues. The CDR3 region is CASSHDNYGYTF. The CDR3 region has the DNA TGTGCCAGCAGTCACGACAACTATGGCTACACCTTC.

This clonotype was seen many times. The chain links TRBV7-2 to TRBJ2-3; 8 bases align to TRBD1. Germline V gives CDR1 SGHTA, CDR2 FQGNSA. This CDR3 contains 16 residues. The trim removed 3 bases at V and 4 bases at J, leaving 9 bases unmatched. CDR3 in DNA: TGTGCCAGCAGCTTCCCGGGACAGGTCGGCCCAGATACGCAGTATTTT. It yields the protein CASSFPGQVGPDTQYF.

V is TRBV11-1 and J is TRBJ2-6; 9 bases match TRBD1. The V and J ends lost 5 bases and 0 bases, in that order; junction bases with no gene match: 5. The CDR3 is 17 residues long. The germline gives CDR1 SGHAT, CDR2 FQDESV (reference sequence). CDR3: CASSAGTGSSGANVLTF. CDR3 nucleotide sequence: TGTGCCAGCAGCGCGGGGACAGGGAGCTCTGGGGCCAACGTCCTGACTTTC.

CDR3 DNA: TGCAGTGCTAGCACTAGCTTATATTACGAGCAGTACTTC. Translating gives CSASTSLYYEQYF. The chain has TRBV20-1 and TRBJ2-7; D perhaps matches TRBD2 (6 bases). The CDR3 is made up of 13 amino acids. CDR1 is DFQATT and CDR2 is SNEGSKA in the germline V gene (reference sequence). V was clipped by 3 bases and J by 4 bases, with 13 bases between them.

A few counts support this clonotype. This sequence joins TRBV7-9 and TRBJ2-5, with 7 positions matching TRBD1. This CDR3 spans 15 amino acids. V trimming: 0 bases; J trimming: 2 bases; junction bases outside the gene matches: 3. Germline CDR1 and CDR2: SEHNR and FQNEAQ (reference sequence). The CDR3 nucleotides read TGTGCCAGCAGCTTAGCGTTGGGACAGCAAGAGACCCAGTACTTC. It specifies CASSLALGQQETQYF.

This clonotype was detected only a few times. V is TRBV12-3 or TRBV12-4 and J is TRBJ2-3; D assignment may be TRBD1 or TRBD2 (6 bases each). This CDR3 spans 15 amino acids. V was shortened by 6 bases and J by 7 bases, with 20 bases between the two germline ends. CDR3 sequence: CASSPGTFGTNTQYF. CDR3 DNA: TGTGCCAGCAGCCCCGGGACTTTCGGGACAAATACGCAGTATTTT.

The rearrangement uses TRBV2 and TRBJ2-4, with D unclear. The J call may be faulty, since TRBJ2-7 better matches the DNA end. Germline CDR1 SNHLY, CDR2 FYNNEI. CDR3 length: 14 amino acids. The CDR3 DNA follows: TGTGCCAGCTGGTCTGGGGTGGACTCCTACGAGCAGTACTTC. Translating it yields CASWSGVDSYEQYF.

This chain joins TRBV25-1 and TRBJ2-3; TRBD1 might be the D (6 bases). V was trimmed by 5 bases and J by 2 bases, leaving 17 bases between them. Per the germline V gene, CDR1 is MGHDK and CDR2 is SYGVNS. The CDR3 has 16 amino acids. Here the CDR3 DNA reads TGTGCCAGCAGTCCTCACCGGACAGCTCCCACAGATACGCAGTATTTT. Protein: CASSPHRTAPTDTQYF.

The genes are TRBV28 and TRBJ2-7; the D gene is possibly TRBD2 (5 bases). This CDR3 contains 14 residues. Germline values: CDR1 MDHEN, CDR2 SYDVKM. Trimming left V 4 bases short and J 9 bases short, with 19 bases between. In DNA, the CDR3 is TGTGCCAGCAGTTCCACGGGGAACTACGTTGGGCAGTACTTC. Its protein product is CASSSTGNYVGQYF.

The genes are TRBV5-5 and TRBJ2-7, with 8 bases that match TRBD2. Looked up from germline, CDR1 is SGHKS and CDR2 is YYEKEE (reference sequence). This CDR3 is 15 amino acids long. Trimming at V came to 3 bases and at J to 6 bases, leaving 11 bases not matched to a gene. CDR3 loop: CASSSHVGRGGEQYF. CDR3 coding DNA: TGTGCCAGCAGCTCCCACGTCGGGAGGGGCGGCGAGCAGTACTTC.

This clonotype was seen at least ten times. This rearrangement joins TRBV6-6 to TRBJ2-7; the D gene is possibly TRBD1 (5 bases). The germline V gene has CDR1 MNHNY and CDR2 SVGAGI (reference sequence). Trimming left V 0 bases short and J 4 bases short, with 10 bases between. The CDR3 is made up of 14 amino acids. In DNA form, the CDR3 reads TGTGCCAGCAGTTACTCAGGACAAAGTTACGAGCAGTACTTC. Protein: CASSYSGQSYEQYF.

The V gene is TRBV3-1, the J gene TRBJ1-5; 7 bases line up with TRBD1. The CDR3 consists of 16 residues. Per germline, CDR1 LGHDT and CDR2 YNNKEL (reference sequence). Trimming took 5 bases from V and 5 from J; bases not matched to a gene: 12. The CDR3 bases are TGTGCCAGCAGCTCGACAACCGGGGGGACAGATCAGCCCCAGCATTTT. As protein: CASSSTTGGTDQPQHF.

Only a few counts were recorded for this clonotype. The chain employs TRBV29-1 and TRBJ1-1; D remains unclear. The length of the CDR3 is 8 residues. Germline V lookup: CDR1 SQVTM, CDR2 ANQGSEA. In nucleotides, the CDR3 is TGCAGGGCCCAGGAAGCTTTCTTT. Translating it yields CRAQEAFF. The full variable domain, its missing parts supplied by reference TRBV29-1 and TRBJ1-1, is SAVISQKPSRDICQRGTSLTIQCQVDSQVTMMFWYRQQPGQSLTLIATANQGSEATYESGFVIDKFPISRPNLTFSTLTVSNMSPEDSSIYLCRAQEAFFGQGTRLTVV.

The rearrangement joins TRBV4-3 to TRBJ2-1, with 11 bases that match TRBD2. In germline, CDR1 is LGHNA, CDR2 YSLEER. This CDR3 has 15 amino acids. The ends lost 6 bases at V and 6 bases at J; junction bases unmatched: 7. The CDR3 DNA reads TGCGCCAGCAGACAGGGACTAGCGGCCAGCAATGAGCAGTTCTTC. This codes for CASRQGLAASNEQFF.

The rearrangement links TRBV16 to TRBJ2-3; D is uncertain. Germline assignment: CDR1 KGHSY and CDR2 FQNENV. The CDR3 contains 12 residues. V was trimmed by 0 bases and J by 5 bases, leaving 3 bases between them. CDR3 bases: TGTGCCAGCAGCCAATCGAAAGATACGCAGTATTTT. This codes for CASSQSKDTQYF.

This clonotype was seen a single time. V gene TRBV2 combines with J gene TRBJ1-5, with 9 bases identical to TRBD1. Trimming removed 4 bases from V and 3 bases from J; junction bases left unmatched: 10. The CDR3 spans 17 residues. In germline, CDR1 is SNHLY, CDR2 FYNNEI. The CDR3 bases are TGTGCCAGCAGTGCGGGACAGGGTATCCCCGCCAATCAGCCCCAGCATTTT. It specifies CASSAGQGIPANQPQHF.

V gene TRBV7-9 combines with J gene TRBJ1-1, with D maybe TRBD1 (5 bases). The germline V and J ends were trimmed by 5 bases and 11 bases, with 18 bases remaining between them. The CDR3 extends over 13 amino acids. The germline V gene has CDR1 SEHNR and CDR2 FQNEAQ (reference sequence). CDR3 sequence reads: CASSPDSTETAFF. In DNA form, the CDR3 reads TGTGCCAGCAGCCCCGACAGTACCGAAACCGCTTTCTTT.